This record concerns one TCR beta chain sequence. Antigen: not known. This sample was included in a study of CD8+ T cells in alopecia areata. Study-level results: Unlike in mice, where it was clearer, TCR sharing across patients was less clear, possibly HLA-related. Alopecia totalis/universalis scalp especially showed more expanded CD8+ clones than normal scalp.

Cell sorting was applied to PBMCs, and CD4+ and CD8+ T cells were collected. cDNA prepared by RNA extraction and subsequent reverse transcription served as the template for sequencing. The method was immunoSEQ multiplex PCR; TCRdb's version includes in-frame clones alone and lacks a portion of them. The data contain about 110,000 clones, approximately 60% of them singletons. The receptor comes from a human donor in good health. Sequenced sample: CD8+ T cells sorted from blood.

The CDR3 sequence is CASSLVHRINSGPYNEQFF. The CDR3 DNA is TGTGCCAGCAGCTTAGTGCACAGAATCAATTCAGGCCCCTACAATGAGCAGTTCTTC. The chain joins TRBV7-6 to TRBJ2-1; D gene uncertain. The V and J ends lost 1 base and 2 bases respectively, with 21 bases between them. This CDR3 spans 19 amino acids. Germline CDR1 SGHVS, CDR2 FNYEAQ.